Sequencing of this T cell receptor beta chain was carried out in a study of patients and donors after allogeneic stem cell transplantation. Details on this clonotype: The junction shows a germline mismatch at one end, possibly a read error.

TCRdb processed the RT-PCR reads anew with MiXCR; each CDR3 protein has one entry. The sample yields roughly 190,000 distinct CDR3 sequences, less than 45% seen once. CDR3 length: 14 residues. This chain links TRBV12-3 or TRBV12-4 with TRBJ2-1; 8 positions match TRBD2. The sample consisted of blood, either unsorted or a sorted T cell fraction (not recorded which). The sequence was collected from a human donor who was either an allogeneic HSCT recipient or a stem cell or donor lymphocyte infusion donor (not recorded which). It is not recorded whose cells these are; they may come from a transplant donor. The CDR3 loop is CASILAGTTNEQFF. The CDR3 DNA follows: TGTGCCAGCATTTTAGCGGGAACCACCAATGAGCAGTTCTTC.